This T cell receptor (beta chain) is drawn from a study of post-analysis software for immune sequencing data (dated by TCRdb to the mid-2010s). With respect to the entire study: Relapsing-remitting, secondary progressive and progressive-relapsing multiple sclerosis were recorded as disease courses, and subtype annotation was lacking for some patients. Patient repertoires were compared against 11 previously published healthy control repertoires from donors aged about 6 to 27 years. A subset of samples was prepared in parallel using single-end sample barcoding, then pooled and co-amplified after Illumina adapter ligation. The investigation overall reported the following: Strong co-clustering of samples prepared in the same batch was shown by direct clustering with F measure, prompting a batch-effect correction. Significantly lower normalized Chao1 diversity was found in multiple sclerosis patients than in controls, suggesting substantial peripheral T-cell clonal expansion. The multiple sclerosis patient group was slightly younger than the control group. Significantly higher frequencies in patients than in controls were found for about five TRBV segments, including TRBV5-6, TRBV5-1 and TRBV20-1.

About this clonotype itself: The antigen it binds to is not known. Base qualities were left out, and no much larger clone turns up one base away.

CDR1 and CDR2, looked up from the germline V gene, are SNHLY and FYNNEI. Counted from cysteine to phenylalanine, this CDR3 has 11 amino acids. Here the CDR3 DNA is all that survives: 33 bases in frame from base 1. The junction shows trimming of 6 bases on V and 7 bases on J, plus 8 bases between the germline ends. Library generation was performed with PCR. Sequencing instrument: Illumina HiSeq 2500. To reduce PCR and sequencing biases, unique molecular identifiers were incorporated into the TCR beta cDNA libraries. Every 1 to 10 million input T cells yielded roughly 500,000 cDNA molecules, meaning each molecule approximated one T cell. Patient libraries were prepared and sequenced with the same protocol used for the earlier healthy control dataset. Samples belonging to the same batch were prepared together, multiplexed and sequenced on a shared HiSeq lane. Concerning the study's data processing: MIGEC was used to process the raw barcoded reads, and molecular identifier groups with only a single read were discarded before consensus assembly and CDR3 extraction. Clonotype tables were post-analysed with VDJtools, normalizing diversity by down-sampling all datasets to the smallest sample size. To correct batch-related cross-sample contamination, repertoire overlap clustering matched CDR3 amino acid sequences but not nucleotide sequences. Through fastp at Q25 and MiXCR, TCRdb rebuilt clones from the public reads, retaining in-frame beta chains. Rows merge per CDR3 protein into single entries with the most common DNA and genes. V and J calls and clone size were set by TCRdb, not the authors. The sample table holds fewer than 850,000 distinct CDR3 sequences, of which around 42% were seen once. The biggest ten clones account for roughly 4.4% of the sample.

To demonstrate the VDJtools post-analysis software, the study profiled TCR beta repertoires from the peripheral blood of 13 young patients with multiple sclerosis. Multiple sclerosis patients were children and adolescents aged about 6 to 15 years. The chain employs TRBV2 and TRBJ2-3; the D segment cannot be called with confidence. The receptor was derived from a girl aged 10-17 years with multiple sclerosis. The specimen was blood. The DNA is as follows: TGTGCCAGCAGACTCGAGAATACGCAGTATTTT. Translated, it reads CASRLENTQYF.